This T cell receptor beta chain was retrieved from a study of T cell changes during pregnancy in multiple sclerosis. Here immunoSEQ multiplex PCR was the method, and the copy in TCRdb shows in-frame clones only, minus some. This sample carries roughly 69,000 clones, approximately 91% of them seen once, and the ten largest clones take roughly 1.4%. This CDR3 spans 15 amino acids. The sequencing used peripheral blood, collected in the third trimester of pregnancy. This chain uses TRBV21-1 with TRBJ2-7; TRBD1, the table's D call, was not compared with the DNA. TRBV21-1 is tagged as a pseudogene. The receptor was derived from a female donor with multiple sclerosis, enrolled in a pregnancy study. The CDR3 is CASSKFQGTPYEQYF. The CDR3 DNA is TGTGCCAGCAGCAAATTCCAGGGGACCCCCTACGAGCAGTACTTC.